This TCR beta chain came from a study of T cells in Graves' hyperthyroidism and ophthalmopathy. This clonotype occurred a few times. RNA transcripts provided the source from which TCR beta CDR3 regions were amplified. HTBI primers were the set used in a first-round RT-PCR of the TCR CDR3. A single record per CDR3 protein comes from TCRdb applying MiXCR to the multiplex PCR reads. In the table there are hundreds of thousands of distinct CDR3 sequences, over 15% of which are singletons. The CDR3 length is 15 residues. CDR1 is DFQATT and CDR2 is SNEGSKA in the germline V gene (reference sequence). Trimming took 1 base from V and 11 from J; bases not matched to a gene: 12.

The V and J genes are TRBV20-1 and TRBJ2-3, with 10 positions matching TRBD2. Sequenced input: blood. The receptor was derived from a woman aged 55 to 70 with Graves' ophthalmopathy. In DNA, the CDR3 is TGCAGTGCTAGAGGCCCTACTAGCGGGACGCAGGTGCAGTATTTT. Protein product: CSARGPTSGTQVQYF.